The present T cell receptor beta chain was sequenced within a study of shared clonotypes between healthy human individuals. Germline lookup yields CDR1 SGHDT and CDR2 YYEEEE. This CDR3 region has 14 residues. V lost 3 bases and J lost 4, with 11 bases in between. The protocol was immunoSEQ multiplex PCR, while the TCRdb copy is restricted to in-frame clones and leaves out a portion. The table shows about a million clones, with roughly 77% occurring only once. Remarks on this clone: The target antigen is unknown.

In the CD4+ fraction, cells were divided into CD45RA+ naive and CD45RA-negative memory subsets. Study results and limitations: Among donors, the sharing of clonotypes was expected to be influenced by sequencing depth.

The chain employs TRBV5-6 and TRBJ2-1, with D possibly matching TRBD2 (6 bases). This receptor was obtained from a man aged 18 to 30 in good health. Some clones in this sample may be carry-over from other donors' samples. The material sequenced was memory CD4+ T cells from PBMCs. The subset denotes: CD45RA-negative fraction. The CDR3 loop reads CASSSIGTYNEQFF. As DNA, the CDR3 is TGTGCCAGCAGCTCGATTGGGACTTACAATGAGCAGTTCTTC.